This T cell receptor (beta chain) was sequenced during a study of blood T cell repertoires in COVID-19. Study-wide background: Acute and convalescent COVID-19 samples came from the United States, Italy and Spain.

Sequencing was performed with immunoSEQ multiplex PCR; in TCRdb, only in-frame clones are kept and a portion is missing. The sample yields roughly 15,000 clones, 80% to 90% seen once. Germline CDR1 is SEHNR and CDR2 is FQNEAQ (reference sequence). V was shortened by 4 bases and J by 7 bases, with 14 bases between the two germline ends. The CDR3 consists of 13 residues. This sequence joins TRBV7-9 and TRBJ2-7; perhaps TRBD2 as D (6 bases). The sample consisted of peripheral blood. The clonotype was recovered from a man older than 75 with active COVID-19. CDR3 residues: CASSSEGVGEQYF. CDR3 nucleotides: TGTGCCAGCAGCTCGGAGGGAGTAGGTGAGCAGTACTTC.